The entry that follows covers one T cell receptor (beta chain) sequence. The antigen is undetermined. Time point noted: patch test 1, 2 weeks after DPC sensitization. The treatment denotes: therapeutic diphenylcyclopropenone sensitization with weekly scalp DPC. TCRdb re-called the RACE reads through MiXCR, storing one row per CDR3 protein. The sample has 74,000 or so distinct CDR3 sequences, about an eighth seen once. This entry comes from a study of human T cells and chemical hapten exposure. The study, taken as a whole, reports: Controls formed significantly fewer large CDR3 similarity clusters than expanded TCRs did.

The V segment lost 2 bases and the J segment 3 bases; nucleotides outside the gene matches: 10. The germline CDR1 and CDR2 sequences are MNHEY and SMNVEV (reference sequence). The CDR3 sequence is 17 residues long. The TCR comes from a woman in her sixties with alopecia areata. Some clones in this sample may be carry-over from other donors' samples. Sequences were derived from whole blood, sampled in connection with sensitization to the hapten diphenylcyclopropenone (DPC). The chain links TRBV27 to TRBJ1-2; 9 positions match TRBD1. CDR3 coding DNA: TGTGCCAGCAGTTTACCCCCCCCCGGGGACAGGGACTATGGCTACACCTTC. Its protein is CASSLPPPGDRDYGYTF.